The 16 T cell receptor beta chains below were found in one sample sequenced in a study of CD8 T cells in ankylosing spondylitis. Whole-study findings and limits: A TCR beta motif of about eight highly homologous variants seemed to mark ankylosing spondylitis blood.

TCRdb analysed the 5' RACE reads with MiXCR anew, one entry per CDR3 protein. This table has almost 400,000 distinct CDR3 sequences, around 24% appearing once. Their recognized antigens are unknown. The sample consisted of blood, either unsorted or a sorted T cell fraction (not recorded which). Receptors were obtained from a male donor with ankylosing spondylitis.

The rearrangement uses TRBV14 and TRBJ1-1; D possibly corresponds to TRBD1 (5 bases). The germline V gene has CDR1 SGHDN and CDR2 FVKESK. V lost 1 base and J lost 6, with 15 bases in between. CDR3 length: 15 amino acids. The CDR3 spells CASSQVKGRGAEAFF. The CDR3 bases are TGTGCCAGCAGCCAAGTGAAGGGGCGGGGCGCTGAAGCTTTCTTT.

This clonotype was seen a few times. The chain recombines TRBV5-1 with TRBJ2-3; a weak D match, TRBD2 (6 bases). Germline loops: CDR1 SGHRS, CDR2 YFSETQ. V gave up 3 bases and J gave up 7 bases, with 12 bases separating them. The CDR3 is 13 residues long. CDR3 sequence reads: CASSYDGGYTQYF. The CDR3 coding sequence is TGCGCCAGCAGCTATGACGGGGGATATACGCAGTATTTT. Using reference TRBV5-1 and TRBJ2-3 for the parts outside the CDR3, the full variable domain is KAGVTQTPRYLIKTRGQQVTLSCSPISGHRSVSWYQQTPGQGLQFLFEYFSETQRNKGNFPGRFSGRQFSNSRSEMNVSTLELGDSALYLCASSYDGGYTQYFGPGTRLTVL.

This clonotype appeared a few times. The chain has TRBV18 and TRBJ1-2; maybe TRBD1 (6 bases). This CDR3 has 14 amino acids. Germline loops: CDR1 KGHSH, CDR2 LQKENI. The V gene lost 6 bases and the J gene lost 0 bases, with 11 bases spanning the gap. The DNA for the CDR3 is TGTGCCAGCTCTTCGGACAGAGCTAACTATGGCTACACCTTC. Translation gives CASSSDRANYGYTF. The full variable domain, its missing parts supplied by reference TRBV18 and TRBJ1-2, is NAGVMQNPRHLVRRRGQEARLRCSPMKGHSHVYWYRQLPEEGLKFMVYLQKENIIDESGMPKERFSAEFPKEGPSILRIQQVVRGDSAAYFCASSSDRANYGYTFGSGTRLTVV.

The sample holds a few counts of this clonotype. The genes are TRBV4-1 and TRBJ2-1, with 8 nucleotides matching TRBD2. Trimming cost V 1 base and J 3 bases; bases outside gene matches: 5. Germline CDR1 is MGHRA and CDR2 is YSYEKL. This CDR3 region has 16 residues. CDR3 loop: CASSQAETSVYNEQFF. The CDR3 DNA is TGCGCCAGCAGCCAAGCTGAGACTAGCGTCTACAATGAGCAGTTCTTC.

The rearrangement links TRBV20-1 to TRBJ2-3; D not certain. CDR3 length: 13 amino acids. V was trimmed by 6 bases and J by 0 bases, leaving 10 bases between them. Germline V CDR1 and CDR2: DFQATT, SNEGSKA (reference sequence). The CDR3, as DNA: TGCAGTGCCGCCCCGGGTAGCACAGATACGCAGTATTTT. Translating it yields CSAAPGSTDTQYF.

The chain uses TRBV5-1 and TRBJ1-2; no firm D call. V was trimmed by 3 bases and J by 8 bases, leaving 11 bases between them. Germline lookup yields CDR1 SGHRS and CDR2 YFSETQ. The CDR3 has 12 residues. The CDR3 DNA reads TGCGCCAGCAGCTCCGGGGAGGGCGGCTACACCTTC. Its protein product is CASSSGEGGYTF.

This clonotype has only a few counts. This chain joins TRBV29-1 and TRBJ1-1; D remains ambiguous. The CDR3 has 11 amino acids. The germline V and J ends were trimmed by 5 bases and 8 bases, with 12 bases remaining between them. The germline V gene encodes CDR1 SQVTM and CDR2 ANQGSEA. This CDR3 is CSVRTGREAFF. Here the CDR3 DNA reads TGCAGCGTTCGGACCGGCCGGGAAGCTTTCTTT.

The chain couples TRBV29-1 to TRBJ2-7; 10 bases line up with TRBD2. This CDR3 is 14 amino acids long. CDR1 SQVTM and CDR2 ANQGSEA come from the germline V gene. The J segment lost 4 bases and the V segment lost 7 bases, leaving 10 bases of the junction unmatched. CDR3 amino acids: CSAGTSVREYEQYF. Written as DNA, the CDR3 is TGCAGCGCCGGGACTAGCGTTCGTGAATACGAGCAGTACTTC.

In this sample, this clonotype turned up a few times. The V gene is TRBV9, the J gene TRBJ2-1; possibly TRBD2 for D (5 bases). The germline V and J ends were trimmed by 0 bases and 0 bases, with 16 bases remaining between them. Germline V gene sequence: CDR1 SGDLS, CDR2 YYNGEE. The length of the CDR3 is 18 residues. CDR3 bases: TGTGCCAGCAGCGTAGCTACGGGGAAGGGCTACTCCTACAATGAGCAGTTCTTC. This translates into CASSVATGKGYSYNEQFF.

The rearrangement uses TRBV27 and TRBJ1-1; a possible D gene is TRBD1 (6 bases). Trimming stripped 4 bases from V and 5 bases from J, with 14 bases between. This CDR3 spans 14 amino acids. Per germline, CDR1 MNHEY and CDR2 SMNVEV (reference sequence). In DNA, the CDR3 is TGTGCCAGCAGTTGGGGGGGCCCGGGGACTGAAGCTTTCTTT. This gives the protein CASSWGGPGTEAFF.

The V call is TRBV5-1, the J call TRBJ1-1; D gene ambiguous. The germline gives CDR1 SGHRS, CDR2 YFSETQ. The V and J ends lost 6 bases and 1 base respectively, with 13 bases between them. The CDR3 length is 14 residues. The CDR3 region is CASTVDGSNTEAFF. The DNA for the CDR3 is TGCGCCAGCACGGTGGACGGATCGAACACTGAAGCTTTCTTT.

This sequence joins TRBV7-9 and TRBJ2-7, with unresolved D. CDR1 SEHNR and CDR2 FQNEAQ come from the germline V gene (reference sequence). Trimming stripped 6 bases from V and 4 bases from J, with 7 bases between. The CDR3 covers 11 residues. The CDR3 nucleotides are TGTGCCAGCAGGAGAGGATACGAGCAGTACTTC. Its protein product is CASRRGYEQYF.

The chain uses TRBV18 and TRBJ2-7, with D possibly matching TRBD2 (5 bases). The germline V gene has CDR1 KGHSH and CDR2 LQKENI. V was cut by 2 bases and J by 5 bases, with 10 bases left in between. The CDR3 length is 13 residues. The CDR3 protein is CASSPYGDNEQYF. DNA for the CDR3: TGTGCCAGCTCACCATACGGGGATAACGAGCAGTACTTC.

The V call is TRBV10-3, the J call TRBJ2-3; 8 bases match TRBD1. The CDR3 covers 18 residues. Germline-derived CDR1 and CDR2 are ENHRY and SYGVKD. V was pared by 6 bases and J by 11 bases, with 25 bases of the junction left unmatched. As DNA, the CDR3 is TGTGCCATCAGCGAGGGAAGACCGGGACTGGATCTTACAGGGGGGCAGTATTTT. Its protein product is CAISEGRPGLDLTGGQYF.

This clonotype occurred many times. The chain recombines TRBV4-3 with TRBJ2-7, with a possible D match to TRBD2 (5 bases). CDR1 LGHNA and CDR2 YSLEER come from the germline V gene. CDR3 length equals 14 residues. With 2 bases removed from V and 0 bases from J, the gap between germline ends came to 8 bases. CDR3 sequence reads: CASSQTRFSYEQYF. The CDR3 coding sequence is TGCGCCAGCAGCCAAACTAGGTTCTCCTACGAGCAGTACTTC.

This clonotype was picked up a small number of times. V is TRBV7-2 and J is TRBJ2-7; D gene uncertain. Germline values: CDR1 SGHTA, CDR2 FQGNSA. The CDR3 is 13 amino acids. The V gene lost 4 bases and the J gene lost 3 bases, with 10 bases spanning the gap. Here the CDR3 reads CASSSTRGYEQYF. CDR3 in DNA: TGTGCCAGCAGCTCCACGAGAGGCTACGAGCAGTACTTC.